A selection of T cell receptor beta chains follows, all from one sample in a study of STAT5B mutations in CD4+ large granular lymphocyte leukemia. TCRdb's copy holds only in-frame clones and misses some; the assay was immunoSEQ multiplex PCR. The sample contains tens of thousands of clones, 60% to 85% of which appear only once. What was sequenced was CD4+ T cells from blood buffy coats. These receptors were taken from a human donor in good health. CDR3s include the opening cysteine and the closing phenylalanine or tryptophan. The D gene is left open where the match is weak. Size tells how often a clone was seen (once, few, many) or the class of an expanded clone, and some rows leave it out.

j_call	v_call	clone_size	d_call	cdr3_nt	cdr3_aa
TRBJ2-1	TRBV19	-	TRBD2	TGTGCCAGTAGGGTGCGGGGGGCGGCCTACAATGAGCAGTTCTTC	CASRVRGAAYNEQFF
TRBJ2-3	TRBV5-3	-	TRBD2	TGTGCCAGAAGCTTGAAACGGGGGGTAGATACGCAGTATTTT	CARSLKRGVDTQYF
TRBJ1-3	TRBV28	-	-	TGTGCCAGCAGTTTATCTCGGGGAGCCCCCTTGACTGGAAACACCATATATTTT	CASSLSRGAPLTGNTIYF
TRBJ2-3	TRBV7-6	-	TRBD2	TGTGCCAGCAGCCCCCTCGGGGCTAGCGGGGGGGCAGATACGCAGTATTTT	CASSPLGASGGADTQYF
TRBJ1-4	TRBV19	-	-	TGTGCCAGTAATAAGAGGGTTTCAACTAATGAAAAACTGTTTTTT	CASNKRVSTNEKLFF
TRBJ1-2	TRBV14	-	-	TGTGCCAGCAGCCAACACCAGGGTGGAGGCTACACCTTC	CASSQHQGGGYTF
TRBJ2-1	TRBV14	once	TRBD1	TGTGCCAGCAGCCCACCGGGACAGCCTTACAATGAGCAGTTCTTC	CASSPPGQPYNEQFF
TRBJ2-3	TRBV5-1	few	TRBD2	TGCGCCAGCAGCTTGGTCCGACTAGCGCGATCGACAGATACGCAGTATTTT	CASSLVRLARSTDTQYF
TRBJ1-2	TRBV7-9	-	TRBD1	TGTGCCAGCAGCTTGGGGACAGACTATGGCTACACCTTC	CASSLGTDYGYTF
TRBJ1-2	TRBV27	-	TRBD1	TGTGCCAGCAGTACGACAGGGAACTATGGCTACACCTTC	CASSTTGNYGYTF
TRBJ2-7	TRBV5-4	-	-	TGTGCCAGCAGCCTGGACTTCTACGAGCAGTACTTC	CASSLDFYEQYF
TRBJ2-7	TRBV30	-	TRBD1	TGTGCCTGGGGGACAGGGGGGACCGACGAGCAGTACTTC	CAWGTGGTDEQYF
TRBJ1-1	TRBV19	-	-	TGTGCCAGTAGTCATTACAGGAAACAAGACACTGAAGCTTTCTTT	CASSHYRKQDTEAFF
TRBJ2-5	TRBV9	-	-	TGTGCCAGCAGCGTAGAGGGGGGAGAGACCCAGTACTTC	CASSVEGGETQYF
TRBJ2-3	TRBV30	once	-	TGTGCCTGGAAGGGAACAGATACGCAGTATTTT	CAWKGTDTQYF
TRBJ2-6	TRBV27	-	TRBD1	TGTGCCAGCAGTTTAGCCGGGACAGGGAACTCTGGGGCCAACGTCCTGACTTTC	CASSLAGTGNSGANVLTF
TRBJ1-5	TRBV29-1	few	-	TGCAGCGTCGCAAAGGGGGGGAATCAGCCCCAGCATTTT	CSVAKGGNQPQHF
TRBJ1-5	TRBV6-1	-	-	TGTGCCAGCAGTGACGGAGGGTATCAGCCCCAGCATTTT	CASSDGGYQPQHF
TRBJ2-3	TRBV5-1	-	TRBD1	TGCGCCAGCAGGATGACAGGGGATGGCACAGATACGCAGTATTTT	CASRMTGDGTDTQYF
TRBJ2-1	TRBV20-1	once	-	TGCAGTGCTAGGTCCGGGATCTTC	CSARSGIF
TRBJ2-7	TRBV4-2	-	TRBD1	TGTGCCAGCAGCCAGGGACAGGGGACCTACGAGCAGTACTTC	CASSQGQGTYEQYF
TRBJ2-7	TRBV6-6	few	-	TGTGCCAGCAGTGGACTCTCCTACGAGCAGTACTTC	CASSGLSYEQYF
TRBJ2-1	TRBV4-2	-	TRBD2	TGTGCCAGCAGCCCCTCCGGGACTAGCGGATACAATGAGCAGTTCTTC	CASSPSGTSGYNEQFF
TRBJ2-4	TRBV4-1	-	-	TGCGCCAGCAGCCAAGGGTCAAAAAACATTCAGTACTTC	CASSQGSKNIQYF
TRBJ1-1	TRBV19	-	-	TGTGCCAGTAGTATAGATCGGAGGAACACTGAAGCTTTCTTT	CASSIDRRNTEAFF
TRBJ1-1	TRBV10-3	-	-	TGTGCCATCAGTGGGGAGGGGGACACATTGGAAGCTTTCTTT	CAISGEGDTLEAFF
TRBJ1-6	TRBV7-3	once	-	TGTGCCAGCAGCTTTACCGAGAGATCACCCCTCCACTTT	CASSFTERSPLHF
TRBJ1-2	TRBV6-6	-	-	TGTGCCAGCAGGCCCAGCGGTAACTATGGCTACACCTTC	CASRPSGNYGYTF
TRBJ1-5	TRBV2	-	-	TGTGCCAGCAGTGTATTAGGCACTAGCAATCAGCCCCAGCATTTT	CASSVLGTSNQPQHF
TRBJ1-5	TRBV28	-	TRBD1	TGTGCCAGCAGTTCCCCGGGACAGAGTAATCAGCCCCAGCATTTT	CASSSPGQSNQPQHF
TRBJ1-2	TRBV19	-	-	TGTGCCAGTGAAACGAGGGGGAGGCCCTACACCTTC	CASETRGRPYTF
TRBJ1-1	TRBV28	few	-	TGTGCCAGCAGTTTAAAGTGGAAGAACACTGAAGCTTTCTTT	CASSLKWKNTEAFF
TRBJ1-1	TRBV20-1	-	-	TGCAGTCCAAGGGACACTGAAGCTTTCTTT	CSPRDTEAFF
TRBJ2-1	TRBV2	-	-	TGTGCCAGCACGGGGATGGGCCCCTACAATGAGCAGTTCTTC	CASTGMGPYNEQFF
TRBJ2-5	TRBV5-1	-	-	TGCGCCAGCAGCTTGGAGGAGCTGGGTTGGGGGACCCAGTACTTC	CASSLEELGWGTQYF
TRBJ2-1	TRBV7-9	-	TRBD2	TGTGCCAGCAGCTTAGCGTCCGGGGGGGACAATGAGCAGTTCTTC	CASSLASGGDNEQFF
TRBJ1-4	TRBV28	-	-	TGTGCCAGCAGTTTCTTGTTCAGTAATGAAAAACTGTTTTTT	CASSFLFSNEKLFF
TRBJ2-1	TRBV11-2	-	-	TGTGCCAGCAGCTTTGACGGGATCCGTGAGCAGTTCTTC	CASSFDGIREQFF
TRBJ1-5	TRBV5-6	-	-	TGTGCCAGCAGCTTGGTGGGGGCCCCAGGGCCCCAGCATTTT	CASSLVGAPGPQHF
TRBJ2-7	TRBV21-1	-	-	TGTGCCAGCAGCAGTAACCGCAATACAGGGTCCTACGAGCAGTACTTC	CASSSNRNTGSYEQYF
TRBJ1-2	TRBV6-5	once	TRBD1	TGTGCCAGCGGCCAACAGGGGATCTATGGCTACACCTTC	CASGQQGIYGYTF
TRBJ1-5	TRBV19	-	-	TGTGCCAGTAGTGGGAGCCTTAATCAGCCCCAGCATTTT	CASSGSLNQPQHF
TRBJ1-2	TRBV6-6	-	TRBD1	TGTGCCAGCAGTTACTACACAGGGGGGGGCTATGGCTACACCTTC	CASSYYTGGGYGYTF
TRBJ2-7	TRBV27	-	TRBD2	TGTGCCACAAAACCTCTAGCGGGAGGGCGGGACGAGCAGTACTTC	CATKPLAGGRDEQYF
TRBJ1-5	TRBV6-5	-	-	TGTGCCAGCAGGACGGGGGGGGCCAGCAATCAGCCCCAGCATTTT	CASRTGGASNQPQHF
TRBJ2-1	TRBV29-1	few	-	TGCAGCGTTGAAGACCCAACTAGTTTCTACAATGAGCAGTTCTTC	CSVEDPTSFYNEQFF
TRBJ2-7	TRBV29-1	-	-	TGCAGCGTCGATTCCGGACATACCTACGAGCAGTACTTC	CSVDSGHTYEQYF
TRBJ1-3	TRBV6-1	-	-	TGTGCCAGCAGGCTACAGTCCTCTGGAAACACCATATATTTT	CASRLQSSGNTIYF
TRBJ2-1	TRBV2	-	TRBD2	TGTGCCAGCAGTCCTAGCGGGAGTGCCTACAATGAGCAGTTCTTC	CASSPSGSAYNEQFF
TRBJ2-7	TRBV19	-	TRBD2	TGTGCCAGTAGCCCCCTAGCGGGACCTTACGAGCAGTACTTC	CASSPLAGPYEQYF
TRBJ1-1	TRBV30	once	-	TGTGCCTGGAGTGTACAAGGGGCCACTGAAGCTTTCTTT	CAWSVQGATEAFF
TRBJ1-6	TRBV6-6	-	-	TGTGCCAGCAGCCCCAAAGATAATTCACCCCTCCACTTT	CASSPKDNSPLHF
TRBJ2-5	TRBV5-1	-	TRBD2	TGCGCCAGCACCGGGACTAGCGGGAGGGAGACCCAGTACTTC	CASTGTSGRETQYF
TRBJ1-3	TRBV28	once	-	TGTGCCAGCAGTTTTACTTCGGGGGGAATTGGCACCATATATTTT	CASSFTSGGIGTIYF
TRBJ1-1	TRBV5-6	-	TRBD1	TGTGCCAGCAGCTTGCCCAACGGACAGGGAGAAGCTTTCTTT	CASSLPNGQGEAFF
TRBJ1-2	TRBV28	-	-	TGTGCCAGCAGTCTCCCCCTGACGGCCACCGATGGCTACACCTTC	CASSLPLTATDGYTF
TRBJ1-6	TRBV19	-	-	TGTGCCAGTAGTATAGAGGGCAGATTTCGCCCCCTCCACTTT	CASSIEGRFRPLHF